This TCR beta chain was recorded in a study of T cell clonotyping in hematopoietic cell transplantation. TCRdb's copy holds only in-frame clones and misses some; the assay was immunoSEQ multiplex PCR. The table lists tens of thousands of clones, approximately 94% of them singletons, with approximately 0.8% in the top ten. The V and J ends lost 3 bases and 3 bases respectively, with 15 bases between them. The length of the CDR3 is 16 residues. Germline V lookup: CDR1 MNHNS, CDR2 SASEGT. Study findings and constraints: After transplant, recipient diversity fell while pathologically expanded clonotypes grew through day 180. Higher Inverse Simpson Index values in graft donor and pretransplant recipient predicted broader posttransplant TCR diversity. Few recipient clonotypes overlapped donors; over 97% were de novo at given depth. Without cell sorting, CD4 versus CD8 contributions remain unresolved.

Comment on this clone: As yet, its antigen is unknown.

V is TRBV6-1 and J is TRBJ1-5, with D unclear. The clonotype was recovered from a woman aged 45-59 years in good health. Some clones in this sample may be carry-over from other donors' samples. Sequencing used peripheral blood mononuclear cells. The CDR3 DNA is TGTGCCAGCAGTGAGACACCTAACGTGTCCAATCAGCCCCAGCATTTT. Protein sequence: CASSETPNVSNQPQHF.